The 5 T cell receptor beta chains below were found in one sample sequenced in a study of shared clonotypes between healthy human individuals. Sequenced by immunoSEQ multiplex PCR; TCRdb stores in-frame clones only, minus some. Of 2 million to 2.5 million clones in the sample, 90% to 95% are singletons; the top ten hold roughly 0.13%. Sequencing was carried out using naive CD4+ T cells sorted from blood. Subset defined: CD45RA+ positively selected. These receptor sequences come from a man younger than 35 in good health.

This chain links TRBV7-3 with TRBJ2-6; perhaps TRBD1 as D (6 bases). V lost 4 bases and J 0 bases, leaving 10 bases between the germline ends. CDR3 length: 16 amino acids. Germline V gene lookup returns CDR1 SGHTA and CDR2 FQGTGA. This chain's CDR3 is CASSSPQGSGANVLTF. The CDR3 coding sequence is TGTGCCAGCAGCTCCCCACAGGGCTCTGGGGCCAACGTCCTGACTTTC.

The rearrangement joins TRBV5-1 to TRBJ2-1; the match to TRBD1 covers 10 bases. The germline V gene encodes CDR1 SGHRS and CDR2 YFSETQ. The CDR3 runs to 15 residues. The V segment lost 0 bases and the J segment 7 bases; nucleotides outside the gene matches: 4. The CDR3: CASSLGQGAANEQFF. The CDR3 DNA reads TGCGCCAGCAGCTTGGGACAGGGGGCAGCAAATGAGCAGTTCTTC.

V usage is TRBV18 and J usage is TRBJ1-2, with D hard to call. V was cut by 3 bases and J by 6 bases, with 14 bases left in between. The CDR3 has 14 residues. Germline values: CDR1 KGHSH, CDR2 LQKENI. Written as DNA, the CDR3 is TGTGCCAGCTCACCGGTCGAGGGAATCGATGGCTACACCTTC. Translated: CASSPVEGIDGYTF.

This clone was counted once. The chain employs TRBV30 and TRBJ2-2; D gene ambiguous. This CDR3 spans 13 amino acids. The V gene lost 1 base and the J gene lost 5 bases, with 8 bases spanning the gap. Germline-derived CDR1 and CDR2 are GTSNPN and SVGIG (reference sequence). The CDR3 region has the DNA TGTGCCTGGAGTGGGGTTTCGACCGGGGAGCTGTTTTTT. Translated: CAWSGVSTGELFF.

V usage is TRBV6-5 and J usage is TRBJ1-2; no clear D gene. V lost 0 bases and J 5 bases, leaving 10 bases between the germline ends. The CDR3 sequence is 14 residues long. Germline CDR1 MNHEY, CDR2 SVGAGI. CDR3 in DNA: TGTGCCAGCAGTTACTCATCAAACGGTTATGGCTACACCTTC. This encodes CASSYSSNGYGYTF.